The 22 T cell receptor beta chains reported below all come from one sample, sequenced in a study of Ad26.COV2.S vaccination and SARS-CoV-2 variants. Specified treatment: roughly 18 received Ad26.COV2.S at low or high dose, single or two shots; several received placebo; per-sample allocation not given. Samples analyzed were those drawn on day 63 after the first vaccine or placebo injection. Data came from immunoSEQ multiplex PCR; TCRdb stores just in-frame clones and leaves some out. The table shows 300,000 to 500,000 clones, with 75% to 90% occurring only once. Sequences were derived from peripheral blood, sampled in a trial of Ad26.COV2.S vaccine versus placebo. The receptors derive from a person between 18 and 65 years old who received the Ad26.COV2.S COVID-19 vaccine or a placebo.

The CDR3 loop is CASSVGLILANSNEQFF. CDR3 bases: TGTGCCAGCAGCGTAGGGTTGATACTCGCCAACTCCAATGAGCAGTTCTTC. This chain links TRBV9 with TRBJ2-1, with D unclear. Trimming took 0 bases from V and 6 from J, leaving 19 bases between them. Germline lookup yields CDR1 SGDLS and CDR2 YYNGEE. This CDR3 contains 17 residues.

The CDR3 reads CASSFLLGGKELFF. CDR3 bases: TGTGCCAGCAGCTTTTTATTGGGAGGAAAGGAGCTGTTTTTT. J is TRBJ2-2 and V is TRBV5-4; weak D call: TRBD2 (6 bases). This CDR3 contains 14 residues. The V end was cut by 2 bases, the J end by 10 bases, with 15 bases between. The germline V gene has CDR1 SGHNT and CDR2 YYREEE (reference sequence).

V usage is TRBV2 and J usage is TRBJ2-7; 9 bases line up with TRBD2. The CDR3 spans 15 residues. CDR1 and CDR2 from the germline V gene are SNHLY and FYNNEI. After removal of 4 bases from V and 6 bases from J, the junction contained 10 bases not matched to a gene. The CDR3 protein is CASSGGTSPLLEQYF. In nucleotides, the CDR3 is TGTGCCAGCAGTGGCGGGACTAGCCCTCTTCTCGAGCAGTACTTC.

In its sample, this clone was seen a few times. The rearrangement uses TRBV6-2 or TRBV6-3 and TRBJ1-5; tentative D call: TRBD1 (5 bases). CDR1 is MNHEY and CDR2 is SVGEGT in the germline V gene. There are 14 residues in the CDR3. V lost 2 bases, J lost 7 bases, and 12 bases lay in between. The DNA for the CDR3 is TGTGCCAGCAGTTACGCTTTGGGGACGCAGCCCCAGCATTTT. Its translation is CASSYALGTQPQHF.

The chain recombines TRBV5-1 with TRBJ2-5, with D tentatively TRBD2 (7 bases). Germline CDR1 reads SGHRS; CDR2 reads YFSETQ. Deletions cut 0 bases from V and 5 bases from J, with 20 bases between. The CDR3 is 17 residues long. CDR3 sequence: CASSLARTGGAGETQYF. Here the CDR3 DNA reads TGCGCCAGCAGCTTGGCCCGTACGGGGGGCGCGGGGGAGACCCAGTACTTC.

The chain recombines TRBV6-5 with TRBJ1-2, with no clear D. The CDR3 is made up of 14 amino acids. V shed 5 bases and J shed 1 base, with 11 bases lying between them. Germline V lookup: CDR1 MNHEY, CDR2 SVGAGI. The chain's CDR3 is CASSPRALNYGYTF. The CDR3 coding sequence is TGTGCCAGCAGTCCCCGGGCCCTTAACTATGGCTACACCTTC.

This chain joins TRBV5-5 and TRBJ2-7, with D perhaps matching TRBD1 or TRBD2 (5 bases each). The V gene's germline CDR1 is SGHKS and CDR2 YYEKEE (reference sequence). V was pared by 2 bases and J by 6 bases, with 15 bases between. The CDR3 runs to 14 residues. The CDR3: CASSLFGGEGEQYF. The CDR3 DNA is TGTGCCAGCAGCTTATTTGGGGGAGAGGGCGAGCAGTACTTC.

The chain carries TRBV2 and TRBJ2-6, with D perhaps assigned TRBD1 or TRBD2 (5 bases each). The V end lost 5 bases, the J end lost 0 bases, and 11 bases lay between the germline ends. CDR1 is SNHLY and CDR2 is FYNNEI in the germline V gene. This CDR3 is 16 amino acids long. CDR3 nucleotide sequence: TGTGCCAGCAGTCCCCTGGGACCCTCTGGGGCCAACGTCCTGACTTTC. Translating gives CASSPLGPSGANVLTF.

This clone came up a few times. J is TRBJ2-7 and V is TRBV6-6, with a tentative D call TRBD2 (5 bases). V gave up 6 bases and J gave up 2 bases, with 11 bases separating them. CDR1 MNHNY and CDR2 SVGAGI come from the germline V gene (reference sequence). The CDR3 consists of 13 residues. The CDR3 nucleotides are TGTGCCAGCAGCGCGGGTGATACCTACGAGCAGTACTTC. Translated, it gives CASSAGDTYEQYF.

V is TRBV11-2 and J is TRBJ2-7; either TRBD1 or TRBD2 may fit D (6 bases each). Germline CDR1 reads SGHAT; CDR2 reads FQNNGV. With 1 base removed from V and 2 bases from J, the gap between germline ends came to 18 bases. The CDR3 loop spans 17 amino acids. This chain's CDR3 is CASSLGGGGGGTYEQYF. DNA of the CDR3: TGTGCCAGCAGCTTAGGGGGCGGCGGAGGGGGAACCTACGAGCAGTACTTC.

Only one count was recorded for this clone. This rearrangement joins TRBV6-5 to TRBJ1-1; 7 bases are shared with TRBD1. CDR1 is MNHEY, CDR2 SVGAGI, per germline. This CDR3 comprises 15 residues. The ends lost 4 bases at V and 5 bases at J; junction bases unmatched: 10. The CDR3, as DNA: TGTGCCAGCAGTTCGGGCGCGGCAGGGGGAACTGAAGCTTTCTTT. Translated: CASSSGAAGGTEAFF.

This chain uses TRBV11-2 with TRBJ1-3; D is unresolved. The germline CDR1 and CDR2 sequences are SGHAT and FQNNGV. CDR3 length equals 13 residues. V lost 5 bases and J lost 2, with 7 bases in between. CDR3 DNA sequence: TGTGCCAGCAGCCTGACTACTGGAAACACCATATATTTT. This encodes CASSLTTGNTIYF.

V and J are TRBV2 and TRBJ2-3, with TRBD2 matching 10 bases. V trimming: 4 bases; J trimming: 0 bases; junction bases outside the gene matches: 4. Germline CDR1 SNHLY, CDR2 FYNNEI. The CDR3 contains 16 residues. CDR3 region: CASSALSGGSTDTQYF. As DNA, the CDR3 is TGTGCCAGCAGTGCCCTTAGCGGGGGGAGCACAGATACGCAGTATTTT.

A single count supports this clone. The genes are TRBV5-5 and TRBJ1-1, with D possibly TRBD1 on 5 matching bases. The germline V gene encodes CDR1 SGHKS and CDR2 YYEKEE (reference sequence). The length of the CDR3 is 14 residues. Trimming pared 4 bases from V and 3 bases from J, leaving 13 bases between. This chain's CDR3 is CASSPGTAYTEAFF. As DNA, the CDR3 is TGTGCCAGCAGCCCGGGGACGGCTTACACTGAAGCTTTCTTT.

This chain links TRBV12-1 with TRBJ1-2; TRBD1, the D gene given by the table, was not confirmed from the DNA. TRBV12-1 is a listed pseudogene. The CDR3 covers 12 residues. The CDR3 loop reads CASSRTGDGYTF. CDR3 DNA sequence: TGTGCCAGCAGCCGCACAGGGGATGGCTACACCTTC.

The chain links TRBV19 to TRBJ1-4; D ambiguous. The CDR3 is 12 amino acids. V gave up 2 bases and J gave up 6 bases, with 4 bases separating them. Germline V gene sequence: CDR1 LNHDA, CDR2 SQIVND (reference sequence). CDR3 bases: TGTGCCAGTAGTATAAAGGATGAAAAACTGTTTTTT. This codes for CASSIKDEKLFF. The complete variable domain, with remaining parts taken from reference TRBV19 and TRBJ1-4, reads DGGITQSPKYLFRKEGQNVTLSCEQNLNHDAMYWYRQDPGQGLRLIYYSQIVNDFQKGDIAEGYSVSREKKESFPLTVTSAQKNPTAFYLCASSIKDEKLFFGSGTQLSVL.

V usage is TRBV7-9 and J usage is TRBJ1-5; D unclear. Trimming stripped 3 bases from V and 4 bases from J, with 16 bases between. CDR3 length equals 16 residues. Germline loops: CDR1 SEHNR, CDR2 FQNEAQ (reference sequence). The CDR3 bases are TGTGCCAGCAGCTTGGTAGGCCAGGAAAAGAATCAGCCCCAGCATTTT. Its protein product is CASSLVGQEKNQPQHF.

This chain joins TRBV24-1 and TRBJ2-2; D unresolved. CDR3 length: 15 amino acids. Germline V gene data show CDR1 as KGHDR and CDR2 as SFDVKD. V was shortened by 5 bases and J by 2 bases, with 11 bases between the two germline ends. The CDR3 protein is CATSGRPLNTGELFF. As DNA, the CDR3 is TGTGCCACCAGTGGAAGGCCTCTAAACACCGGGGAGCTGTTTTTT.

The chain links TRBV10-1 to TRBJ2-7; 9 bases are shared with TRBD1. CDR3 length: 13 amino acids. The germline gives CDR1 WNHNN, CDR2 SYGVQD (reference sequence). V dropped 3 bases and J dropped 6; count of bases not matched to a gene: 3. The CDR3 protein is CASSDTTGGEQYF. As DNA, the CDR3 is TGCGCCAGCAGTGACACGACAGGGGGCGAGCAGTACTTC.

The genes are TRBV12-3 or TRBV12-4 and TRBJ2-1; a possible D gene is TRBD1 (6 bases). V lost 4 bases, J lost 3 bases, and 7 bases lay in between. CDR3 length: 13 amino acids. DNA of the CDR3: TGTGCCAGCAGTTGGGGGCTCTACAATGAGCAGTTCTTC. As protein: CASSWGLYNEQFF.

The chain recombines TRBV12-3 or TRBV12-4 with TRBJ2-7, with unresolved D. V shed 5 bases and J shed 9 bases, with 14 bases lying between them. The CDR3 consists of 12 residues. In DNA, the CDR3 is TGTGCCAGCAGTCAACAGACGCGCGGGCAGTACTTC. It encodes CASSQQTRGQYF.

The chain joins TRBV18 to TRBJ1-2; 7 bases fit TRBD1. CDR1 and CDR2 (germline): KGHSH, LQKENI. The trim removed 6 bases at V and 2 bases at J, leaving 6 bases unmatched. The CDR3 has 14 amino acids. CDR3 sequence: CASSPSTGNYGYTF. DNA of the CDR3: TGTGCCAGCTCCCCCTCGACAGGGAACTATGGCTACACCTTC.